The 30 T cell receptor beta chains below all came from one sample that was sequenced in a study of CD8+ T cells in alopecia areata. Treatment described: oral pan-JAK inhibitor, 5-10 mg twice daily. Sequencing used cDNA as its template, made by extracting RNA and reverse transcribing it. The protocol was immunoSEQ multiplex PCR, while the TCRdb copy is restricted to in-frame clones and leaves out a portion. Among under 200,000 clones, 50% to 65% were seen once, and the ten largest hold 13% to 15%. The specimen comprised CD4+ T cells sorted from blood, sampled at week 24, from a patient treated with tofacitinib. These receptor sequences come from a human donor with alopecia areata.

The chain has TRBV6-5 and TRBJ2-3; 7 bases agree with TRBD2. The CDR3 consists of 13 residues. V gave up 6 bases and J gave up 5 bases; unmatched junction bases: 5. CDR1 is MNHEY, CDR2 SVGAGI, per germline. In nucleotides, the CDR3 is TGTGCCAGCAGGAGACTAGCTAGAGATACGCAGTATTTT. This encodes CASRRLARDTQYF.

V gene TRBV12-2 combines with J gene TRBJ2-7; the D call in the table, TRBD2, was not verified against the DNA. TRBV12-2 is described as a pseudogene. This CDR3 has 14 amino acids. CDR3 in amino acids: CASRSRTSTYEQYF. CDR3 nucleotides: TGCGCAAGTCGCTCTAGGACTAGTACGTACGAGCAGTACTTC.

This clone showed up just once. In nucleotides, the CDR3 is TGCGCCAGCAGCACCGGGACAGGCCAAGAGACCCAGTACTTC. It translates to CASSTGTGQETQYF. This chain uses TRBV5-1 with TRBJ2-5, with TRBD1 identical over 8 bases. V lost 4 bases and J lost 1; bases outside the gene matches: 3. The CDR3 is 14 amino acids. Germline V gives CDR1 SGHRS, CDR2 YFSETQ.

V and J are TRBV9 and TRBJ1-5; possibly TRBD1 for D (6 bases). Germline V gene sequence: CDR1 SGDLS, CDR2 YYNGEE. The CDR3 runs to 15 residues. V was pared by 1 base and J by 5 bases, with 13 bases between. CDR3 sequence (DNA): TGTGCCAGCAGCGTAAGTGCGGCAGGGGATCAGCCCCAGCATTTT. As protein: CASSVSAAGDQPQHF.

V is TRBV2 and J is TRBJ2-3; 12 positions agree with TRBD2. Unmatched junction bases numbered 7, after V lost 6 bases and J lost 3 bases. Germline CDR1 is SNHLY and CDR2 is FYNNEI. This CDR3 spans 16 amino acids. The CDR3 DNA sequence: TGTGCCAGCAGACGGACTAGCGGGGAAGCTACAGATACGCAGTATTTT. This sequence encodes CASRRTSGEATDTQYF.

V and J are TRBV15 and TRBJ2-7; 10 nucleotides line up with TRBD1. J gave up 5 bases and V 0 bases, and 10 bases lay outside the gene matches. The CDR3 extends over 17 amino acids. The germline V gene encodes CDR1 LNHNV and CDR2 YYDKDF (reference sequence). In DNA, the CDR3 is TGTGCCACCAGCAGAGACTACCTGGGACAGGGGATTAACGAGCAGTACTTC. It is translated as CATSRDYLGQGINEQYF.

CDR3 nucleotides: TGTGCCAGCAGTTACGGGTCCCAGCCCCAGCATTTT. Amino acid sequence: CASSYGSQPQHF. This chain connects TRBV6-6 to TRBJ1-5; D is unclear. The germline V and J ends were trimmed by 2 bases and 7 bases, with 6 bases remaining between them. Germline V lookup: CDR1 MNHNY, CDR2 SVGAGI (reference sequence). The CDR3 has 12 residues.

V is TRBV30 and J is TRBJ1-3; D is ambiguous. The CDR3 sequence is 13 residues long. V was clipped by 5 bases and J by 2 bases, with 10 bases between them. CDR1 and CDR2 from the germline V gene are GTSNPN and SVGIG (reference sequence). The CDR3, as DNA: TGTGCCTGGTGGCGGTGGACTGGAAACACCATATATTTT. Translation: CAWWRWTGNTIYF.

The chain uses TRBV19 and TRBJ2-2; 12 bases line up with TRBD1. V lost 3 bases and J lost 4; bases outside the gene matches: 6. CDR1 is LNHDA, CDR2 SQIVND, per germline (reference sequence). CDR3 length: 17 residues. In DNA, the CDR3 is TGTGCCAGTAGTATCCCGGGACAGGGGGCTCGCACCGGGGAGCTGTTTTTT. Translated, it gives CASSIPGQGARTGELFF.

Notes on this clone: The same CDR3 is also encoded by other DNA sequences in this sample. The V gene is TRBV5-1, the J gene TRBJ2-7; D gene unclear. Looked up from germline, CDR1 is SGHRS and CDR2 is YFSETQ. The CDR3 consists of 11 residues. Trimming cost V 0 bases and J 4 bases, with 2 bases left between them. The CDR3 is CASSLGYEQYF. CDR3 sequence (DNA): TGCGCCAGCAGCTTGGGATACGAGCAGTACTTC.

This chain links TRBV30 with TRBJ1-1; TRBD1 might be the D (5 bases). Germline V lookup: CDR1 GTSNPN, CDR2 SVGIG (reference sequence). The CDR3 has 14 amino acids. Trimming took off 3 bases at V and 6 bases at J, with 17 bases between the two ends. Here the CDR3 reads CAWRPQGQSAEAFF. CDR3 bases: TGTGCCTGGAGACCCCAGGGCCAGAGCGCTGAAGCTTTCTTT.

The chain carries TRBV29-1 and TRBJ2-2; the match to TRBD1 covers 9 bases. The CDR3 covers 15 residues. Trimming at V came to 5 bases and at J to 4 bases, leaving 8 bases not matched to a gene. Germline V gene sequence: CDR1 SQVTM, CDR2 ANQGSEA. CDR3 sequence reads: CSVRGQGKSTGELFF. The CDR3 DNA reads TGCAGCGTTAGAGGACAGGGGAAATCCACCGGGGAGCTGTTTTTT.

The chain employs TRBV6-1 and TRBJ2-1; tentatively, D is TRBD1 (5 bases). With 6 bases removed from V and 8 bases from J, the gap between germline ends came to 17 bases. The CDR3 is 14 amino acids. The germline V gene has CDR1 MNHNS and CDR2 SASEGT. The CDR3 is CASREMTRVDEQFF. The CDR3 DNA reads as TGTGCCAGCAGGGAGATGACCAGGGTCGATGAGCAGTTCTTC.

The chain has TRBV18 and TRBJ1-1; 9 bases are a match to TRBD1. This CDR3 is 12 amino acids long. The trim removed 6 bases at V and 6 bases at J, leaving 2 bases unmatched. Per germline, CDR1 KGHSH and CDR2 LQKENI. Here the CDR3 reads CASSGTGPEAFF. The CDR3 region has the DNA TGTGCCAGCTCGGGGACAGGGCCTGAAGCTTTCTTT.

The chain uses TRBV12-5 and TRBJ2-5, with D hard to call. V was trimmed by 0 bases and J by 5 bases, leaving 7 bases between them. The CDR3 covers 13 residues. Germline-derived CDR1 and CDR2 are LGHNT and FRNRAP. The CDR3 DNA sequence: TGTGCTAGTGGTTTGGTACCGGCGGAGACCCAGTACTTC. Translating it yields CASGLVPAETQYF.

The chain combines TRBV29-1 with TRBJ1-2, with D hard to call. V lost 4 bases and J 4 bases, leaving 13 bases between the germline ends. CDR3 length equals 13 residues. Germline CDR1 and CDR2: SQVTM and ANQGSEA. The CDR3 here is CSVVRQLSYGYTF. CDR3 nucleotides: TGCAGCGTTGTGAGGCAGCTCTCCTATGGCTACACCTTC.

The table lists this clone with a few counts. V usage is TRBV27 and J usage is TRBJ1-2; the D gene is possibly TRBD1 (5 bases). CDR1 MNHEY and CDR2 SMNVEV come from the germline V gene (reference sequence). The ends were cut back, 6 bases at V and 3 bases at J, with 11 bases in the middle. This CDR3 is built from 13 residues. CDR3 DNA sequence: TGTGCCAGCAGACAGGACACCTACTATGGCTACACCTTC. Translating it yields CASRQDTYYGYTF.

The sample holds a few counts of this clone. This rearrangement joins TRBV29-1 to TRBJ2-3, with a possible D match to TRBD1 (5 bases). CDR3 size: 15 residues. The germline CDR1 and CDR2 sequences are SQVTM and ANQGSEA. V lost 6 bases, J lost 1 base, and 17 bases lay in between. The CDR3 nucleotides read TGCAGCGTGGCAGGGTCGGATCAGGGCACAGATACGCAGTATTTT. Protein product: CSVAGSDQGTDTQYF.

The chain uses TRBV4-1 and TRBJ2-5; 7 bases are a match to TRBD2. The CDR3 contains 17 residues. Germline CDR1 is MGHRA and CDR2 is YSYEKL. J gave up 7 bases and V 0 bases, and 14 bases lay outside the gene matches. The CDR3: CASSQDGRGLVTGTQYF. The CDR3 bases are TGCGCCAGCAGCCAAGATGGGCGTGGACTAGTCACCGGGACCCAGTACTTC.

CDR3 sequence reads: CARRRDNTEAFF. The CDR3 DNA follows: TGTGCCAGGCGGAGGGATAACACTGAAGCTTTCTTT. V gene TRBV2 combines with J gene TRBJ1-1; no firm D call. Between the trimmed V and J ends, which lost 9 bases and 2 bases, there was a span of 10 bases. Germline V CDR1 and CDR2: SNHLY, FYNNEI. The CDR3 extends over 12 amino acids.

The rearrangement joins TRBV18 to TRBJ1-2, with D maybe TRBD1 (5 bases). The V and J ends lost 0 bases and 8 bases respectively, with 10 bases between them. Germline V gene data show CDR1 as KGHSH and CDR2 as LQKENI. The CDR3 extends over 13 amino acids. In DNA form, the CDR3 reads TGTGCCAGCTCACCACCGGCAGGGTACGGCTACACCTTC. Translation: CASSPPAGYGYTF.

V usage is TRBV7-8 and J usage is TRBJ2-3; D unresolved. Trimming cost V 5 bases and J 0 bases, with 6 bases left between them. The CDR3 is 13 residues long. The V gene's germline CDR1 is SGHVS and CDR2 FQNEAQ. The CDR3: CASSLGSTDTQYF. DNA for the CDR3: TGTGCCAGCAGCCTAGGTAGCACAGATACGCAGTATTTT.

The chain recombines TRBV30 with TRBJ1-1; no definite D call. The V gene's germline CDR1 is GTSNPN and CDR2 SVGIG (reference sequence). V lost 1 base and J lost 1, with 7 bases in between. CDR3 size: 13 residues. The CDR3: CAWSAQENTEAFF. The CDR3 coding sequence is TGTGCCTGGAGTGCCCAGGAGAACACTGAAGCTTTCTTT.

This clone was found once. In DNA form, the CDR3 reads TGCGCCAGCAGCCTACTGTCCGGGGATAACACCGGGGAGCTGTTTTTT. Its protein is CASSLLSGDNTGELFF. The chain has TRBV5-1 and TRBJ2-2, with D possibly TRBD2 on 5 matching bases. In germline, CDR1 is SGHRS, CDR2 YFSETQ. This CDR3 spans 16 amino acids. Deletions cut 4 bases from V and 2 bases from J, with 15 bases between.

This clone is a singleton in its sample. The CDR3 reads CSVGNRGFTEAFF. CDR3 sequence (DNA): TGCAGCGTTGGGAACAGGGGCTTTACTGAAGCTTTCTTT. The genes are TRBV29-1 and TRBJ1-1; 7 bases align to TRBD1. J lost 5 bases, V lost 4 bases, and 7 bases had no gene match. Germline V lookup: CDR1 SQVTM, CDR2 ANQGSEA. The CDR3 totals 13 residues.

The V and J genes are TRBV5-1 and TRBJ2-5, with TRBD2 matching 7 bases. The junction had 13 bases not matched to a gene; V was cut back by 0 bases and J by 5 bases. The CDR3 extends over 17 amino acids. Per the germline V gene, CDR1 is SGHRS and CDR2 is YFSETQ. The CDR3: CASSLVRRGYGLETQYF. CDR3 nucleotides: TGCGCCAGCAGCTTGGTACGGCGGGGGTACGGCCTGGAGACCCAGTACTTC.

The gene calls are TRBV6-5 and TRBJ1-2; D remains unclear. Trimming removed 0 bases from V and 8 bases from J, with 10 bases in between. The length of the CDR3 is 13 residues. Germline CDR1 and CDR2: MNHEY and SVGAGI. CDR3 DNA: TGTGCCAGCAGTTACTCGTCTGGGGAGGGCTACACCTTC. Translation: CASSYSSGEGYTF.

CDR3 residues: CSFRQGGGTDTQYF. CDR3 nucleotide sequence: TGCAGCTTCCGACAGGGCGGGGGAACAGATACGCAGTATTTT. The rearrangement joins TRBV29-1 to TRBJ2-3; perhaps D is TRBD1 or TRBD2 (7 bases each). With 8 bases removed from V and 3 bases from J, the gap between germline ends came to 18 bases. The CDR3 has 14 residues. Germline V gene data show CDR1 as SQVTM and CDR2 as ANQGSEA.

V gene TRBV7-8 combines with J gene TRBJ2-1; D is possibly TRBD1 (6 bases). CDR1 SGHVS and CDR2 FQNEAQ come from the germline V gene. The CDR3 covers 13 residues. The V gene lost 6 bases and the J gene lost 4 bases, with 10 bases spanning the gap. CDR3 loop: CASRSDSYNEQFF. CDR3 DNA sequence: TGTGCCAGCAGGTCGGACAGTTACAATGAGCAGTTCTTC.

V and J are TRBV5-6 and TRBJ2-7, with 9 bases aligning to TRBD1. CDR1 SGHDT and CDR2 YYEEEE come from the germline V gene. This CDR3 spans 13 amino acids. V was pared by 7 bases and J by 0 bases, with 2 bases of the junction left unmatched. The CDR3 protein is CASVGQGSYEQYF. CDR3 DNA: TGTGCCAGCGTGGGACAGGGCTCCTACGAGCAGTACTTC.